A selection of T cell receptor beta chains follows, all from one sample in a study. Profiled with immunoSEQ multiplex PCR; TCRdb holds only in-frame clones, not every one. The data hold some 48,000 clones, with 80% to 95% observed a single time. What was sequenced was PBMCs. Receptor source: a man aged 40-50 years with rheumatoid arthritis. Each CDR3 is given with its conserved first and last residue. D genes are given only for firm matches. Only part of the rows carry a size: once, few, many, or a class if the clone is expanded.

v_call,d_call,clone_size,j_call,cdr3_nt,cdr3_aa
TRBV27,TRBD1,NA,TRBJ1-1,TGTGCCACCGGACAGGGGGGCACTGAAGCTTTCTTT,CATGQGGTEAFF
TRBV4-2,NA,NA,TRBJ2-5,TGTGCCAGCAGCCAAGATAGTGGGGAGACCCAGTACTTC,CASSQDSGETQYF
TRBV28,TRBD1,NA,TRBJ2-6,TGTGCCAGCAGGTTCACAGGGGCAGGGGCCAACGTCCTGACTTTC,CASRFTGAGANVLTF
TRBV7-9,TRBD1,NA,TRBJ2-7,TGTGCCAGCAGCCAGGGACAGGGGGAGGCCTACGAGCAGTACTTC,CASSQGQGEAYEQYF
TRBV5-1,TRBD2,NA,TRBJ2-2,TGCGCCAGCAGCTCAATACCCCAAGCGGGAGGGTTTACCGGGGAGCTGTTTTTT,CASSSIPQAGGFTGELFF
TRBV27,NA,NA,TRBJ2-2,TGTGCCAGCAGTTTGTCGGGTGGACTCGGCGGGGAGCTGTTTTTT,CASSLSGGLGGELFF
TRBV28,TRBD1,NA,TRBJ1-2,TGTGCCAGCAGTCCCAAACACGACAGGGGAGGTGGCTACACCTTC,CASSPKHDRGGGYTF
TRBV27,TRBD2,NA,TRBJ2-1,TGTGCCAGCAGAAATGGCGGGAGGGTGTCCGAGTTCTTC,CASRNGGRVSEFF
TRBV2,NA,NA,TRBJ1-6,TGTGCCAGCAGCGACTTCGGGTCGAATAATTCACCCCTCCACTTT,CASSDFGSNNSPLHF
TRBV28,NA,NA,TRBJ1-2,TGTGCCAGCAGCGAGGACCGCTATGGCTACACCTTC,CASSEDRYGYTF
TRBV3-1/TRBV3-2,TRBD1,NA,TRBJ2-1,TGTGCCAGCAGGAGGACAGGGGCGCCTGAGCAGTTCTTC,CASRRTGAPEQFF
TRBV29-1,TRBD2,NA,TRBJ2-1,TGCAGCGTTGAAGAAGGACTAGCGGATACATACAATGAGCAGTTCTTC,CSVEEGLADTYNEQFF
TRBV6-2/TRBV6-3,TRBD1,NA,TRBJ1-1,TGTGCCAGCAGTCCGGGGACAGGGGCCCCCTCCGGCACTGAAGCTTTCTTT,CASSPGTGAPSGTEAFF
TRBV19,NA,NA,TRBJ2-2,TGTGCCAGTAGTATAGCGATCACCGGGGAGCTGTTTTTT,CASSIAITGELFF
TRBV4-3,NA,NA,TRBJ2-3,TGCGCCAGCAGTCAAGCCGACGGGGGCCCCGATACGCAGTATTTT,CASSQADGGPDTQYF
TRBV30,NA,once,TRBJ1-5,TGTGCCTGGAGTGACCGGCCCGGCCAGCCCCAGCATTTT,CAWSDRPGQPQHF
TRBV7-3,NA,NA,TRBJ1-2,TGTGCCAGCAGCTTCCACCCAGGGGAGGATGGCTACACCTTC,CASSFHPGEDGYTF
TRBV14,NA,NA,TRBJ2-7,TGTGCCAGCAGCCTCGCCCAGGGGCTAGCGGAAGACGGATGGGGGGAGCAGTACTTC,CASSLAQGLAEDGWGEQYF
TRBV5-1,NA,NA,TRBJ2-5,TGCGCCAGCAGCTTGGCCGCCAGAGATATACAAGAGACCCAGTACTTC,CASSLAARDIQETQYF
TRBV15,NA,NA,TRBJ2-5,TGTGCCACCAGCAGATCGACGGGTCAAGAGACCCAGTACTTC,CATSRSTGQETQYF
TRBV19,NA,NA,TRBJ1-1,TGTGCCAGTAGTATGGGGGAGGGCCTGAACACTGAAGCTTTCTTT,CASSMGEGLNTEAFF
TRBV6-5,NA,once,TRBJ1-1,TGTGCCAGCAGTTACTCCAATCTGAACACTGAAGCTTTCTTT,CASSYSNLNTEAFF
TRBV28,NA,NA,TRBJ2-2,TGTGCCAGCAGGCTGGGCGGGAACCCTCTCAGTACCGGGGAGCTGTTTTTT,CASRLGGNPLSTGELFF
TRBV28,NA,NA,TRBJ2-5,TGTGCCAGCAGTTTAAAAAGGCTCGTGTTGCTCCAAGAGACCCAGTACTTC,CASSLKRLVLLQETQYF
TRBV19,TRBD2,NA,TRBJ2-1,TGTGCCAGTAGTAGGGGACTAGCAGGGGATGAGCAGTTCTTC,CASSRGLAGDEQFF
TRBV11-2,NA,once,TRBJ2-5,TGTGCCAGCAGCCCAGCCAGGGAGACCCAGTACTTC,CASSPARETQYF
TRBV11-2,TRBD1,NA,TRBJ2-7,TGTGCCAGCAGCTACGGACAGGGGGCAGGTCACGAGCAGTACTTC,CASSYGQGAGHEQYF
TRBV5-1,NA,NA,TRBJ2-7,TGCGCCAGCAGCTTAGAACAGGCGTGGGAGCAGTACTTC,CASSLEQAWEQYF
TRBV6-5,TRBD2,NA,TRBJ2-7,TGTGCCAGCAGTTACTCGAGACTAGCGGGATCCTACGAGCAGTACTTC,CASSYSRLAGSYEQYF
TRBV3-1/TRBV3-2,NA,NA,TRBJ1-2,TGTGCCAGCAGCCCGCCGTATGGGGGCTATGGCTACACCTTC,CASSPPYGGYGYTF
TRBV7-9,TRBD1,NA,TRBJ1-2,TGTGCCAGCAGCCCCACTCTACAGGGGCGGAGGTCTAACTATGGCTACACCTTC,CASSPTLQGRRSNYGYTF
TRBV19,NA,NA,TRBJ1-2,TGTGCCAGTACTCCGGATAACTATGGCTACACCTTC,CASTPDNYGYTF
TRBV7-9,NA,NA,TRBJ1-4,TGTGCCAGCAGCTTTACACCAAGTACTGAAAAACTGTTTTTT,CASSFTPSTEKLFF
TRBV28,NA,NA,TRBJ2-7,TGTGCCAGCAGTTTATCACGTGGGCTACCCTACGAGCAGTACTTC,CASSLSRGLPYEQYF
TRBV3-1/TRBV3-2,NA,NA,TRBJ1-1,TGTGCCAGCAGCCCCAGAGGCAGGGAACTGGTGAACACTGAAGCTTTCTTT,CASSPRGRELVNTEAFF
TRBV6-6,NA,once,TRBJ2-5,TGTGCCAGCAGTTACGGGAGGCAACAAGAGACCCAGTACTTC,CASSYGRQQETQYF